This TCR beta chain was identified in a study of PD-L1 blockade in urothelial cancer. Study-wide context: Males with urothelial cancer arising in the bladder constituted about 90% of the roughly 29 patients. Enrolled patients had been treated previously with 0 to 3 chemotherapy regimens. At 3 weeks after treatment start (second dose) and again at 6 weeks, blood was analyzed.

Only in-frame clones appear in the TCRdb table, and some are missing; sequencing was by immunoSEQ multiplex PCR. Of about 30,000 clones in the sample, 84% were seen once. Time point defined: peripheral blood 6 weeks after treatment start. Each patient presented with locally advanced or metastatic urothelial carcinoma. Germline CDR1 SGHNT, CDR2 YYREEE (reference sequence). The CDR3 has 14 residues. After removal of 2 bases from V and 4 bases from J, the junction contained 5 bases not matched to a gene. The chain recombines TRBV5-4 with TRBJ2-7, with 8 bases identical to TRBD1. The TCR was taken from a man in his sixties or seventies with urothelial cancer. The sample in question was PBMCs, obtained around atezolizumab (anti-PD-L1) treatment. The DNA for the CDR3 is TGTGCCAGCAGCTTAGCCGGGACAGGATACGAGCAGTACTTC. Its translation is CASSLAGTGYEQYF.